This T cell receptor (beta chain) was recorded in a study of beta chain features in type 1 diabetes. Turning to the study itself: Cell yields, gender and age were comparable in patients and healthy donors. Study outcomes and limitations: At VDJ recombination sites, type 1 diabetes patients had fewer insertions and more deleted nucleotides.

Per germline, CDR1 SGHTA and CDR2 FQGNSA. Trimming removed 3 bases from V and 0 bases from J, with 8 bases in between. This CDR3 comprises 14 residues. There was one heparinised blood draw per donor, averaging approximately 120 mL. Since all of the isolated RNA was reverse transcribed, expressed TCRB transcripts were what got sequenced. Data came from immunoSEQ multiplex PCR; TCRdb stores just in-frame clones and leaves some out. The top ten clones hold 0.045% to 0.06% of a sample with 430,000 or so clones, over 9.5% of them seen once. This clone was picked up a small number of times. The antigen is not known. The sample carries other DNA sequences with the same CDR3.

Sequences were obtained from naive CD4+ T cells from blood. The gene calls are TRBV7-2 and TRBJ2-5; possibly TRBD1 for D (5 bases). The sequence was obtained from a woman aged 18-29 years in good health. CDR3 amino acids: CASSLGPHQETQYF. In DNA form, the CDR3 reads TGTGCCAGCAGCTTGGGGCCCCACCAAGAGACCCAGTACTTC.